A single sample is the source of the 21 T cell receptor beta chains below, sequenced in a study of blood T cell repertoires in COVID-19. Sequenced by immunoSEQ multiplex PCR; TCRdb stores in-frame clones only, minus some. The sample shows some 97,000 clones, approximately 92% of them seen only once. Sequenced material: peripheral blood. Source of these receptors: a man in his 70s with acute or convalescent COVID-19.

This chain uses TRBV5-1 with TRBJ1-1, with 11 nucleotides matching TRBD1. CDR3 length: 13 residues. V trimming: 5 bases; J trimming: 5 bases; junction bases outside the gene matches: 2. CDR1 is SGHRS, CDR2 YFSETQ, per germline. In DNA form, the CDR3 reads TGCGCCAGCAGGGGACAGGGGGGTACTGAAGCTTTCTTT. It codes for CASRGQGGTEAFF.

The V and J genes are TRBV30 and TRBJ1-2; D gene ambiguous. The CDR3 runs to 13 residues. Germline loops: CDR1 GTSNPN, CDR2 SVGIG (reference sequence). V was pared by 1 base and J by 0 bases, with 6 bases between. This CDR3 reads CAWSGAANYGYTF. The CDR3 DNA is TGTGCCTGGAGTGGCGCGGCTAACTATGGCTACACCTTC.

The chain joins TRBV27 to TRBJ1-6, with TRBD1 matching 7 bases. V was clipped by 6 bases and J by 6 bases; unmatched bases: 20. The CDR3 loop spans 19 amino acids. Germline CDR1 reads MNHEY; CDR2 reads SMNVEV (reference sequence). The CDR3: CASRVFKSPYRGLNSPLHF. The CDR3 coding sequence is TGTGCCAGCAGAGTATTTAAGAGCCCCTACAGGGGCCTTAATTCACCCCTCCACTTT.

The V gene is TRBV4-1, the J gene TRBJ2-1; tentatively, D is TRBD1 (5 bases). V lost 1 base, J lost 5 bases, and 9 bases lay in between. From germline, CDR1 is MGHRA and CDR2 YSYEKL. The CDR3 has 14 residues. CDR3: CASSQGGTNNEQFF. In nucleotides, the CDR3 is TGCGCCAGCAGCCAAGGGGGCACTAACAATGAGCAGTTCTTC.

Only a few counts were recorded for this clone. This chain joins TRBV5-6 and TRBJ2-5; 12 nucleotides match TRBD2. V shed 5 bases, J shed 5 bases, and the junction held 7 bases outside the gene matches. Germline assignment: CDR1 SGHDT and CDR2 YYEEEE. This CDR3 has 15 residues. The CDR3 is CASSPTSGGLETQYF. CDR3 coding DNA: TGTGCCAGCAGTCCGACTAGCGGGGGCTTGGAGACCCAGTACTTC.

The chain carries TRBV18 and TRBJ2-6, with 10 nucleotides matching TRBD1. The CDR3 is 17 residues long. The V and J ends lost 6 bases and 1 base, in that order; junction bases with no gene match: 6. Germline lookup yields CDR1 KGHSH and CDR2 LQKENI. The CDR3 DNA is TGTGCCAGCTCCCCGAGACAGGGGGCTTCTGGGGCCAACGTCCTGACTTTC. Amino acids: CASSPRQGASGANVLTF.

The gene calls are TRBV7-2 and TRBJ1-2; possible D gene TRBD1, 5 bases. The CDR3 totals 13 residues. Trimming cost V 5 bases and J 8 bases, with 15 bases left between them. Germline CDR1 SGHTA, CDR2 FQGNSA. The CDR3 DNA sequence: TGTGCCAGCAGCGAAAGCAGGGTTGGCGGCTACACCTTC. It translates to CASSESRVGGYTF.

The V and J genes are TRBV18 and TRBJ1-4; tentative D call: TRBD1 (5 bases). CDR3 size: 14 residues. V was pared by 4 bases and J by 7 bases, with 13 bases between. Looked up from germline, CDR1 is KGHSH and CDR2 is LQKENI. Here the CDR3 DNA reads TGTGCCAGCTCACGGGGCGGGGCAGGTGAAAAACTGTTTTTT. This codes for CASSRGGAGEKLFF.

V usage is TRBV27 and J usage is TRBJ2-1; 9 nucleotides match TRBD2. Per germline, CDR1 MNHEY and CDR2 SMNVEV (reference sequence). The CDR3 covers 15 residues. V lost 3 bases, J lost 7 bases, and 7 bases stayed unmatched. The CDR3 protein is CASSLPIAGANEQFF. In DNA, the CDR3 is TGTGCCAGCAGTTTGCCCATAGCGGGGGCGAATGAGCAGTTCTTC.

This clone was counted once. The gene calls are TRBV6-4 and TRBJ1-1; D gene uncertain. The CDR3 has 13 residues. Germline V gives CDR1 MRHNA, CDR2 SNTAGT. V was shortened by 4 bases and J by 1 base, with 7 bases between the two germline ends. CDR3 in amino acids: CASSVIPNTEAFF. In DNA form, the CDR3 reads TGTGCCAGCAGTGTAATCCCGAACACTGAAGCTTTCTTT.

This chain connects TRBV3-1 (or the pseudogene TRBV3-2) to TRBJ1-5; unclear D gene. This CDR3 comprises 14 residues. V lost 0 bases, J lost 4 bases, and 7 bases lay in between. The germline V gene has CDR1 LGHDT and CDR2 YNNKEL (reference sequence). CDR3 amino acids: CASSQEGGNQPQHF. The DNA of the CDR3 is TGTGCCAGCAGCCAAGAAGGCGGGAATCAGCCCCAGCATTTT.

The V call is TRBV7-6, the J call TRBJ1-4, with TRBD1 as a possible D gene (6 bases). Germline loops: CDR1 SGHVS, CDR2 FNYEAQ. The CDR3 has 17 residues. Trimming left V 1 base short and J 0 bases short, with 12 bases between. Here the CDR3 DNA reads TGTGCCAGCAGCTTAGGGGGTTCAGGGGCAACTAATGAAAAACTGTTTTTT. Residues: CASSLGGSGATNEKLFF.

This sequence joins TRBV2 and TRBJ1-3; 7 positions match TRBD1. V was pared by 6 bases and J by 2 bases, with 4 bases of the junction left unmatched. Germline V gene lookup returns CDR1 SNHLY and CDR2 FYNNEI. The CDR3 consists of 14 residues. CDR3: CASRDGTAGNTIYF. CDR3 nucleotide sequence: TGTGCCAGCAGGGACGGGACAGCTGGAAACACCATATATTTT.

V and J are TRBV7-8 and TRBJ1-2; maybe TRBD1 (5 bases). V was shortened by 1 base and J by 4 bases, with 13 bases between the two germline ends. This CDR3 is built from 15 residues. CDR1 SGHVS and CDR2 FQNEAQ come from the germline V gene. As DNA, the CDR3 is TGTGCCAGCAGCTTAGAAGGTAGACAGATCTATGGCTACACCTTC. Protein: CASSLEGRQIYGYTF.

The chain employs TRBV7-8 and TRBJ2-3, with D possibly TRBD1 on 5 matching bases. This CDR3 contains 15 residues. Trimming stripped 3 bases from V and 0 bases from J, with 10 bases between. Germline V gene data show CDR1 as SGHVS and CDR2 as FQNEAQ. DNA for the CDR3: TGTGCCAGCAGCTTGCAGGGATTTAGCACAGATACGCAGTATTTT. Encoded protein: CASSLQGFSTDTQYF.

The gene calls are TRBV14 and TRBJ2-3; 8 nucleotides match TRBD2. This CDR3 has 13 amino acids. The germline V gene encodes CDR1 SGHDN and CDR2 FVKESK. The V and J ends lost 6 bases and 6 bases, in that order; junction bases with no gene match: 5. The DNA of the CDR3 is TGTGCCAGCAGTAGAGCGGGAGCTGATACGCAGTATTTT. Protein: CASSRAGADTQYF.

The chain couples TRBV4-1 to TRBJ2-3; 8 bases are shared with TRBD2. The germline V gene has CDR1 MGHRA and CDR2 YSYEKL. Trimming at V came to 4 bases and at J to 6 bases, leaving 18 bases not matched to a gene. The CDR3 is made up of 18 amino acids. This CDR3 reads CASSREDAGTSGWDTQYF. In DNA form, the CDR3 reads TGCGCCAGCAGCCGAGAGGATGCCGGGACTAGTGGTTGGGATACGCAGTATTTT.

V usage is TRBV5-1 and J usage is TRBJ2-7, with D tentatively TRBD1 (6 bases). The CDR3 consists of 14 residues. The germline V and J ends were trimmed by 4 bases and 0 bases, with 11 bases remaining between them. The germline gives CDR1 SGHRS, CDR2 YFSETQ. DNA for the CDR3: TGCGCCAGCAGCACCGGACAGAGCTCCTACGAGCAGTACTTC. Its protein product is CASSTGQSSYEQYF.

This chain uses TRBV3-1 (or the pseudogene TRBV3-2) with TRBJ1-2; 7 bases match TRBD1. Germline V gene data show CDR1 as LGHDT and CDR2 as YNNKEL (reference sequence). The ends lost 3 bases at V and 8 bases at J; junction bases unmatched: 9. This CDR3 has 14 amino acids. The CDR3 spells CASSQYRGSQGYTF. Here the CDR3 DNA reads TGTGCCAGCAGCCAGTACAGGGGAAGTCAGGGCTACACCTTC.

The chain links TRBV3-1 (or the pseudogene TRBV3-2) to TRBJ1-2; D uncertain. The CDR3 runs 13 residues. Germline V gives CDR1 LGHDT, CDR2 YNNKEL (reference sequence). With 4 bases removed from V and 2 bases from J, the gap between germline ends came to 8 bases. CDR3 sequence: CASSLGRNYGYTF. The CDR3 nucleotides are TGTGCCAGCAGCCTCGGGAGGAACTATGGCTACACCTTC.

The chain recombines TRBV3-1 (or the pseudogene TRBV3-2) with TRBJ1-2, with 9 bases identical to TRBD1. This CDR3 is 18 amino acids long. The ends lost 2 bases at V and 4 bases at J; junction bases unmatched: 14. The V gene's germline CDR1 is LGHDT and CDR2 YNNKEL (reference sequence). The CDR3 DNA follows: TGTGCCAGCAGCCAACGCCTCTCGACACAGGGGGCCCGCTATGGCTACACCTTC. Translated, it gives CASSQRLSTQGARYGYTF.